This entry is about one T cell receptor beta chain. TCRdb keeps only in-frame clones here, not all; method: immunoSEQ multiplex PCR. The sample comprises about 140,000 clones, around three quarters of which are singletons, and roughly 8.7% rests with the top ten. This sample stems from a study of blood T cell repertoires in COVID-19. At the level of the study: The origin of the acute and convalescent COVID-19 samples was the United States, Italy and Spain.

Germline assignment: CDR1 LGHDT and CDR2 YNNKEL (reference sequence). Deletions cut 4 bases from V and 4 bases from J, with 13 bases between. CDR3 size: 15 residues. The specimen sequenced was peripheral blood. This TCR came from a man in his fifties or sixties with active or convalescent COVID-19. This chain joins TRBV3-1 (or the pseudogene TRBV3-2) and TRBJ1-4; TRBD1 might be the D (5 bases). In DNA, the CDR3 is TGTGCCAGCAGCCCTTTGACAGCTCTTAATGAAAAACTGTTTTTT. Residues: CASSPLTALNEKLFF.